This TCR beta chain was obtained from a study of Graves' ophthalmopathy and Graves' hyperthyroidism. Transcripts of RNA were the source for amplifying TCR beta CDR3 regions. In the first round, RT-PCR was carried out with HTBI primers, and a multiplex PCR formed the second round. TCRdb fed the multiplex PCR reads into MiXCR, producing one record per CDR3 protein. The sample lists some 390,000 distinct CDR3 sequences, around 18% occurring once. After removal of 2 bases from V and 4 bases from J, the junction contained 6 bases not matched to a gene. The V gene's germline CDR1 is MNHEY and CDR2 SVGAGI. CDR3 length equals 15 residues. General study results and limits: The study's model predicted ophthalmopathy progression at 65% to 71% sensitivity and approximately 78% specificity.

Note on this clonotype: Antigen specificity is unknown.

Input material: peripheral blood. The chain is built from TRBV6-5 and TRBJ1-1, with 8 nucleotides matching TRBD1. This receptor was obtained from a woman between 18 and 29 years old with Graves' ophthalmopathy. The chain's CDR3 is CASSYTGQGGTEAFF. CDR3 nucleotides: TGTGCCAGCAGTTACACCGGACAGGGAGGCACTGAAGCTTTCTTT.